One and the same sample provided the 9 T cell receptor beta chains below, sequenced in a study of blood T cell repertoires in COVID-19. Clones were read by immunoSEQ multiplex PCR, and TCRdb kept only the in-frame ones, dropping some. Of about 480,000 clones listed, less than 90% are singletons. The sequenced sample consisted of peripheral blood. Receptors were obtained from a woman aged 45-59 years with COVID-19, enrolled during active disease.

V is TRBV28 and J is TRBJ2-2; 8 bases fit TRBD2. With 3 bases clipped from V and 7 bases from J, the junction kept 10 bases outside the gene matches. Germline CDR1 and CDR2: MDHEN and SYDVKM. The CDR3 spans 16 residues. The CDR3 reads CASSLTGELADGELFF. The CDR3 nucleotides are TGTGCCAGCAGTTTGACCGGGGAACTAGCGGACGGGGAGCTGTTTTTT.

This clone showed up just a few times. V and J are TRBV6-5 and TRBJ2-5; a weak D match, TRBD2 (6 bases). CDR1 and CDR2 from the germline V gene are MNHEY and SVGAGI. V lost 7 bases and J 5 bases, leaving 17 bases between the germline ends. The CDR3 totals 14 residues. The CDR3 sequence: CASTPGGARETQYF. The CDR3 coding sequence is TGTGCCAGCACCCCAGGCGGGGCCAGGGAGACCCAGTACTTC.

This clone was observed a single time. The CDR3 loop reads CASSLSGRGSGYTF. The CDR3 DNA reads as TGTGCCAGCAGTTTATCAGGGAGGGGTAGTGGCTACACCTTC. This chain uses TRBV28 with TRBJ1-2; the D gene is possibly TRBD1 (5 bases). Germline values: CDR1 MDHEN, CDR2 SYDVKM. The germline V and J ends were trimmed by 1 base and 7 bases, with 13 bases remaining between them. CDR3 length: 14 amino acids.

This clone was recorded only once. The chain joins TRBV24-1 to TRBJ2-7; TRBD1 aligns across 7 bases. Germline V CDR1 and CDR2: KGHDR, SFDVKD. V shed 5 bases, J shed 2 bases, and the junction held 8 bases outside the gene matches. The CDR3 covers 15 residues. The CDR3 coding sequence is TGTGCCACCAGTGGTCGAGACAGGGAACCCTACGAGCAGTACTTC. This codes for CATSGRDREPYEQYF.

This rearrangement joins TRBV2 to TRBJ2-2; D is possibly TRBD1 (5 bases). Germline V gene lookup returns CDR1 SNHLY and CDR2 FYNNEI. V was clipped by 6 bases and J by 6 bases, with 11 bases between them. The CDR3 has 13 residues. The CDR3, as DNA: TGTGCCAGCAGGGCCAGGGAATCCGGGGAGCTGTTTTTT. Its translation is CASRARESGELFF.

The chain joins TRBV30 to TRBJ2-5, with unresolved D. The V end was cut by 0 bases, the J end by 5 bases, with 7 bases between. Germline V lookup: CDR1 GTSNPN, CDR2 SVGIG (reference sequence). The CDR3 spans 12 residues. This chain's CDR3 is CAWSVFRETQYF. The CDR3 coding sequence is TGTGCCTGGAGTGTGTTCAGGGAGACCCAGTACTTC.

The V and J genes are TRBV11-2 and TRBJ2-6; TRBD1 might be the D (5 bases). V dropped 5 bases and J dropped 0 bases, with 11 bases sitting between them. The CDR3 covers 16 residues. Germline V gene sequence: CDR1 SGHAT, CDR2 FQNNGV. The CDR3 sequence: CASSAQTASGANVLTF. The DNA for the CDR3 is TGTGCCAGCAGCGCCCAGACAGCCTCTGGGGCCAACGTCCTGACTTTC.

The chain recombines TRBV4-1 with TRBJ1-4, with D hard to call. Per germline, CDR1 MGHRA and CDR2 YSYEKL. V dropped 2 bases and J dropped 10 bases, with 20 bases sitting between them. This CDR3 is 16 amino acids long. The CDR3 coding sequence is TGCGCCAGCAGCCAAATCTCGAGGGCGCGGGTCCTAAAACTGTTTTTT. This codes for CASSQISRARVLKLFF.

Only one count was recorded for this clone. The gene calls are TRBV28 and TRBJ2-1; tentative D call: TRBD2 (5 bases). The CDR3 extends over 19 amino acids. Germline V gene data show CDR1 as MDHEN and CDR2 as SYDVKM. Trimming removed 5 bases at V and 8 bases at J, with 31 bases between. DNA of the CDR3: TGTGCCAGCAGTCAGTCCTTGGGGTCCGCGCCTACAGCGGAAGATGAGCAGTTCTTC. Its translation: CASSQSLGSAPTAEDEQFF.